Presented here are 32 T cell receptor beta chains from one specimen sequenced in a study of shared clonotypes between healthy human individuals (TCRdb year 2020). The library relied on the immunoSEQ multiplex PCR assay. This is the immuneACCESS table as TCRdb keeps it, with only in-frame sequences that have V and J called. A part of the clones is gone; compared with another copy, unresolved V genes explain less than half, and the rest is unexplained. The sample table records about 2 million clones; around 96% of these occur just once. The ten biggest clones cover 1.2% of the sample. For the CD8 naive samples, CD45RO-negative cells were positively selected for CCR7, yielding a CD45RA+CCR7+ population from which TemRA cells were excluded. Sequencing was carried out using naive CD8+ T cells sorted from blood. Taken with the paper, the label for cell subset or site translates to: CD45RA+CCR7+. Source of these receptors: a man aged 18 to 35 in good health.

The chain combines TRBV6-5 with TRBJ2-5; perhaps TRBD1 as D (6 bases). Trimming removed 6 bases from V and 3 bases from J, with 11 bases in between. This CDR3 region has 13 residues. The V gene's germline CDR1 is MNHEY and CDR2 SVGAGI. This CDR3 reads CASRPDSKETQYF. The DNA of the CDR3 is TGTGCCAGCAGACCGGACAGTAAAGAGACCCAGTACTTC.

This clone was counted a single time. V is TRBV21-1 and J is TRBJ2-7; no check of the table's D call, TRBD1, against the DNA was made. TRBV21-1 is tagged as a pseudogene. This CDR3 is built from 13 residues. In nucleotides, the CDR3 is TGTGCCAGCAGCCGACAGGGGCCCTACGAGCAGTACTTC. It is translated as CASSRQGPYEQYF.

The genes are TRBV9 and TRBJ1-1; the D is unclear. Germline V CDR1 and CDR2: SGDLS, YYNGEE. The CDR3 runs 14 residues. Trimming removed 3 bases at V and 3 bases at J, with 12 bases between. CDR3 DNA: TGTGCCAGCAGCGGACGTATTAGCGACACTGAAGCTTTCTTT. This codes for CASSGRISDTEAFF.

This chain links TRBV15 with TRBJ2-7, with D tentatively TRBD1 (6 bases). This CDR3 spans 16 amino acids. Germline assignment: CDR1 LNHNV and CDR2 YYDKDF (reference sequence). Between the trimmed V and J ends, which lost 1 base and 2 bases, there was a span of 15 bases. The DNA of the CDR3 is TGTGCCACCAGCAGAGGAGACAGGCACCCGACCTACGAGCAGTACTTC. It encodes CATSRGDRHPTYEQYF.

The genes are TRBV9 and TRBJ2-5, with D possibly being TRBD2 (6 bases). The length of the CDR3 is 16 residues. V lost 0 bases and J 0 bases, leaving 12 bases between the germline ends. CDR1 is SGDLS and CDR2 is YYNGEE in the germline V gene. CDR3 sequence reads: CASSVGPRTNQETQYF. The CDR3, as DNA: TGTGCCAGCAGCGTAGGCCCGAGGACTAACCAAGAGACCCAGTACTTC.

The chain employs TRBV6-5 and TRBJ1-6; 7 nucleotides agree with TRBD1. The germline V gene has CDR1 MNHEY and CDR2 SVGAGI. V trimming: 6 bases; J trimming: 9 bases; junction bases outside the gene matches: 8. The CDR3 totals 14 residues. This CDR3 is CASSPGQRPSPLHF. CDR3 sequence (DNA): TGTGCCAGCAGCCCGGGACAGCGTCCTTCACCCCTCCACTTT.

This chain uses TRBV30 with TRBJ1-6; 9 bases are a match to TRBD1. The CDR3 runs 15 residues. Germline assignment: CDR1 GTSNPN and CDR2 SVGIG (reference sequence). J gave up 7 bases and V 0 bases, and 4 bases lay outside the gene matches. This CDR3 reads CAWSVQGQGNSPLHF. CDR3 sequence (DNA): TGTGCCTGGAGTGTACAGGGACAGGGAAATTCACCCCTCCACTTT.

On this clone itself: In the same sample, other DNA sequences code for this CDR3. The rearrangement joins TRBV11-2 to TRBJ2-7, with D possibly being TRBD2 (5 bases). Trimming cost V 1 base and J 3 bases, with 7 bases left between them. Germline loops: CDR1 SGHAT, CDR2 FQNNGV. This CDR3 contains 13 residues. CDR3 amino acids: CASSLGELYEQYF. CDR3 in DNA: TGTGCCAGCAGCTTAGGGGAGCTCTACGAGCAGTACTTC. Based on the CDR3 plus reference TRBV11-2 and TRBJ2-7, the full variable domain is EAGVAQSPRYKIIEKRQSVAFWCNPISGHATLYWYQQILGQGPKLLIQFQNNGVVDDSQLPKDRFSAERLKGVDSTLKIQPAKLEDSAVYLCASSLGELYEQYFGPGTRLTVT.

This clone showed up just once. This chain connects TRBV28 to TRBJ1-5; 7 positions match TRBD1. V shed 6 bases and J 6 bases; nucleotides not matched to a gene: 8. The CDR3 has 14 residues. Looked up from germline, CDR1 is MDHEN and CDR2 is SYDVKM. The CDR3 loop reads CASRHQGEGQPQHF. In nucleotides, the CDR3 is TGTGCCAGCAGACACCAGGGGGAAGGTCAGCCCCAGCATTTT. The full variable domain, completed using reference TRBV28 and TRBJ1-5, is DVKVTQSSRYLVKRTGEKVFLECVQDMDHENMFWYRQDPGLGLRLIYFSYDVKMKEKGDIPEGYSVSREKKERFSLILESASTNQTSMYLCASRHQGEGQPQHFGDGTRLSIL.

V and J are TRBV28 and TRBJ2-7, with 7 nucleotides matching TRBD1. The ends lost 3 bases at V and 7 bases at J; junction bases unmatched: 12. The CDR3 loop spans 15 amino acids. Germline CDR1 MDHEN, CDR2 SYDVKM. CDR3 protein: CASSFPRQGSEEQYF. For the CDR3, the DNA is TGTGCCAGCAGTTTCCCCAGACAGGGATCGGAAGAGCAGTACTTC.

CDR3 sequence: CASSQERVANQPQHF. The CDR3 bases are TGTGCCAGCAGCCAAGAAAGAGTGGCGAATCAGCCCCAGCATTTT. The rearrangement joins TRBV4-2 to TRBJ1-5; D not resolved. The CDR3 length is 15 residues. Germline V gene lookup returns CDR1 LGHNA and CDR2 YNFKEQ. V lost 0 bases and J 4 bases, leaving 10 bases between the germline ends.

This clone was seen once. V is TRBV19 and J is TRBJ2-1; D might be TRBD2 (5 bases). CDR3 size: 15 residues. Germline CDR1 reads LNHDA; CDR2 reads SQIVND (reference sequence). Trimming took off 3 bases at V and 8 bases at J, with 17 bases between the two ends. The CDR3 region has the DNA TGTGCCAGTAGTATTGTCAGCGGCCCCACGGATGAGCAGTTCTTC. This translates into CASSIVSGPTDEQFF.

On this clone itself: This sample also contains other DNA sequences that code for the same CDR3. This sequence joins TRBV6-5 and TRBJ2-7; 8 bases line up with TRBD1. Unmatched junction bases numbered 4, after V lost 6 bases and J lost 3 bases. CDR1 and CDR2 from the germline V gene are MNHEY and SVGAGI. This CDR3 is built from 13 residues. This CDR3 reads CASSSDRGYEQYF. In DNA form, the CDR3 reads TGTGCCAGCAGCAGCGACAGGGGCTACGAGCAGTACTTC.

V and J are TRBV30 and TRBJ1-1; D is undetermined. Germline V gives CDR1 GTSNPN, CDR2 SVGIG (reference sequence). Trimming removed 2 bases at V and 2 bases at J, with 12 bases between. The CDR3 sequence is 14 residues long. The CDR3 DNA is TGTGCCTGGAGTAGCGGCCTGGGTAACACTGAAGCTTTCTTT. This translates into CAWSSGLGNTEAFF. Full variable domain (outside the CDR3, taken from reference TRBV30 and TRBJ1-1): SQTIHQWPATLVQPVGSPLSLECTVEGTSNPNLYWYRQAAGRGLQLLFYSVGIGQISSEVPQNLSASRPQDRQFILSSKKLLLSDSGFYLCAWSSGLGNTEAFFGQGTRLTVV.

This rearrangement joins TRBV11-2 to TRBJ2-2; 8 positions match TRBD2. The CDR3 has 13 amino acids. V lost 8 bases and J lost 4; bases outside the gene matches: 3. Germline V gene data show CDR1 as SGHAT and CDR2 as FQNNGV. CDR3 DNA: TGTGCCAGCCCGGGGGGGACCACCGGGGAGCTGTTTTTT. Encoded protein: CASPGGTTGELFF.

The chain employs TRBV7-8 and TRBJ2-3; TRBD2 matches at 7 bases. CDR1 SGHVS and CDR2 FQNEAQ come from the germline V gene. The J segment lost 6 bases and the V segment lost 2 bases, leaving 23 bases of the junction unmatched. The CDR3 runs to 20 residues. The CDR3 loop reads CASSLRLPGTSAPVTDTQYF. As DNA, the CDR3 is TGTGCCAGCAGCTTAAGACTACCCGGCACTAGCGCCCCAGTAACGGATACGCAGTATTTT.

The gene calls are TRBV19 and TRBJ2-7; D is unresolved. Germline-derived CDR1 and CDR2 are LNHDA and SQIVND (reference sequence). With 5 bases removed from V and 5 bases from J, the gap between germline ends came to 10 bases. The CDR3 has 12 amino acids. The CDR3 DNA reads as TGTGCCAGTAGTCCTGACTTTAACGAGCAGTACTTC. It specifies CASSPDFNEQYF.

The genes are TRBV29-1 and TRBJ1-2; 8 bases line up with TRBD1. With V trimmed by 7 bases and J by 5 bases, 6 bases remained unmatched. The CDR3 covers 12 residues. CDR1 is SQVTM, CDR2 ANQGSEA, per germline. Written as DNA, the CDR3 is TGCAGCGGGACAGGGAAAATTTATGGCTACACCTTC. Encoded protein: CSGTGKIYGYTF.

CDR3 sequence (DNA): TGCGCCAGCAGGACCCTTACGACAGGCTCCTACGAGCAGTACTTC. It is translated as CASRTLTTGSYEQYF. The rearrangement joins TRBV5-1 to TRBJ2-7; TRBD1 is a possible D gene (6 bases). The CDR3 runs 15 residues. Trimming pared 5 bases from V and 0 bases from J, leaving 15 bases between. Germline-derived CDR1 and CDR2 are SGHRS and YFSETQ.

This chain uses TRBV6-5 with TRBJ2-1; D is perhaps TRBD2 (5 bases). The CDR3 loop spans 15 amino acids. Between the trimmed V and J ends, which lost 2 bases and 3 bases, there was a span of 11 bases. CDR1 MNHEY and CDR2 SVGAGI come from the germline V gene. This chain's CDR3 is CASSYVEGIYNEQFF. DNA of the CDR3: TGTGCCAGCAGTTACGTAGAGGGAATCTACAATGAGCAGTTCTTC.

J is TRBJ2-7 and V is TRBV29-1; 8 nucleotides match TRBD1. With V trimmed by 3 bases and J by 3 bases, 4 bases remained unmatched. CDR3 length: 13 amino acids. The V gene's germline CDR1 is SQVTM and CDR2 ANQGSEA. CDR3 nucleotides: TGCAGCGTTGATAATGGACAGGGCTACGAGCAGTACTTC. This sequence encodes CSVDNGQGYEQYF.

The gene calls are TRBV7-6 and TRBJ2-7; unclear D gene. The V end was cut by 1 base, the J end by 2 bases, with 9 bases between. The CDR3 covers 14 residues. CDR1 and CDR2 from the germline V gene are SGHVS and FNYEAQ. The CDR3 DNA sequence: TGTGCCAGCAGCTTAGGCCCGGCTGCCTACGAGCAGTACTTC. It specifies CASSLGPAAYEQYF.

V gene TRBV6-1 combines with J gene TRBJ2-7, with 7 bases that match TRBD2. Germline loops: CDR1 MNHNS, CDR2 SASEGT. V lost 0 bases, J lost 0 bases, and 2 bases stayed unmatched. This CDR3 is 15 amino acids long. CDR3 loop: CASSEASGLSYEQYF. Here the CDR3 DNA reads TGTGCCAGCAGTGAAGCTAGCGGGCTCTCCTACGAGCAGTACTTC.

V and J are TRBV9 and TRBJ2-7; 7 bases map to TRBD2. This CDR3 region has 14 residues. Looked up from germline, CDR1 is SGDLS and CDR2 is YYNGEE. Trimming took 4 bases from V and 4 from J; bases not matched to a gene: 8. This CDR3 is CASSLGTTRYEQYF. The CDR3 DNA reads TGTGCCAGCAGCCTCGGGACTACGCGGTACGAGCAGTACTTC.

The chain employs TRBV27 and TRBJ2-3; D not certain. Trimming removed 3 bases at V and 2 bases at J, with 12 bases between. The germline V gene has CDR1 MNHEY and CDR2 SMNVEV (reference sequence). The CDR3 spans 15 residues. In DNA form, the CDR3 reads TGTGCCAGCAGTTTTGTGATACCGTACACAGATACGCAGTATTTT. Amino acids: CASSFVIPYTDTQYF.

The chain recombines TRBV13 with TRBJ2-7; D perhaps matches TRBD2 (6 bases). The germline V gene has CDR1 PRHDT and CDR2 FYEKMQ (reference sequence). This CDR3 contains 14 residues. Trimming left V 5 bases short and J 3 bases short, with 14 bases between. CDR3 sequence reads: CASSRQGSGYEQYF. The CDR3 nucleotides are TGTGCCAGCAGCCGGCAGGGTAGCGGCTACGAGCAGTACTTC.

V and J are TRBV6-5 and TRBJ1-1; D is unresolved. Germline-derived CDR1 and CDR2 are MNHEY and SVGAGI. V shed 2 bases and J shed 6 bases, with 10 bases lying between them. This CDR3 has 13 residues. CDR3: CASSYRALAEAFF. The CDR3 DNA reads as TGTGCCAGCAGTTACAGGGCCCTGGCTGAAGCTTTCTTT.

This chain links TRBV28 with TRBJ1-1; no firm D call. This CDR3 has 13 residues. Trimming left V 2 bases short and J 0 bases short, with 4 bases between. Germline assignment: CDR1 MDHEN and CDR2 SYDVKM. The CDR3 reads CASSLNMNTEAFF. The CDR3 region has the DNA TGTGCCAGCAGTTTAAACATGAACACTGAAGCTTTCTTT.

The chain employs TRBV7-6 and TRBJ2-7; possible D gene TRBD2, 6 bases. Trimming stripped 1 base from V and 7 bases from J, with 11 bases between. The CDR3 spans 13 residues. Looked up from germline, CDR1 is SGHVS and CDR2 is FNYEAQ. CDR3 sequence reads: CASSLGSGVEQYF. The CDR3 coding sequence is TGTGCCAGCAGCTTAGGATCGGGAGTGGAGCAGTACTTC. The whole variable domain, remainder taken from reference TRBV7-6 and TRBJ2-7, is GAGVSQSPRYKVTKRGQDVALRCDPISGHVSLYWYRQALGQGPEFLTYFNYEAQQDKSGLPNDRFSAERPEGSISTLTIQRTEQRDSAMYRCASSLGSGVEQYFGPGTRLTVT.

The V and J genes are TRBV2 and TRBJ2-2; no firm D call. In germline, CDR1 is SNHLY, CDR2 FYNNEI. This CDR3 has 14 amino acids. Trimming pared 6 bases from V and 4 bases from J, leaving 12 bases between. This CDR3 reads CASRRLEFTGELFF. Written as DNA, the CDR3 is TGTGCCAGCAGGCGGCTAGAGTTCACCGGGGAGCTGTTTTTT.

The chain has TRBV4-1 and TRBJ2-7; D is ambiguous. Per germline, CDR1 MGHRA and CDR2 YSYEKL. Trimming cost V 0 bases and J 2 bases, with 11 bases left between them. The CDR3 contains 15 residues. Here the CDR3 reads CASSQELRFTYEQYF. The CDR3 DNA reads TGCGCCAGCAGCCAAGAACTACGTTTTACCTACGAGCAGTACTTC.

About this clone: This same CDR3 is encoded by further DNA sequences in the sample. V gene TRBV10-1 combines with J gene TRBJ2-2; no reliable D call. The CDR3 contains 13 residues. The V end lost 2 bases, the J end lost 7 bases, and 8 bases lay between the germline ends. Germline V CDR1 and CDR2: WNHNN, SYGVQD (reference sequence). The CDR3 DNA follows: TGCGCCAGCAGTGAGGTGGGGATCGGGGAGCTGTTTTTT. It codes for CASSEVGIGELFF.